A single sample gave rise to the 17 T cell receptor beta chains below, sequenced in a study of cytomegalovirus exposure and HLA in healthy donors (dated by TCRdb to 2017 to 2019). Libraries were constructed by the immunoSEQ multiplex PCR assay. TCRdb took over this immuneACCESS table, retaining in-frame rearrangements with V and J assigned. Such tables are incomplete; in checked studies, under half of the missing clones stem from an unresolved V gene, and the remainder is unexplained. This sample lists around 69,000 clones; over 95% were detected once. About 4.5% of the sample comes from the top ten. Material: PBMCs. The receptors stem from a woman between 18 and 29 years old in good health and CMV-seropositive.

V is TRBV7-2 and J is TRBJ1-2, with a tentative D call TRBD1 (5 bases). Germline CDR1 SGHTA, CDR2 FQGNSA. Trimming took off 7 bases at V and 7 bases at J, with 16 bases between the two ends. This CDR3 has 13 residues. The chain's CDR3 is CASKGSGLGGYTF. DNA of the CDR3: TGTGCCAGCAAGGGGTCTGGATTGGGTGGCTACACCTTC.

This chain joins TRBV9 and TRBJ1-5; D might be TRBD1 (6 bases). The V and J ends lost 3 bases and 1 base respectively, with 14 bases between them. Per germline, CDR1 SGDLS and CDR2 YYNGEE. The CDR3 is 16 amino acids. The CDR3 loop is CASSGGGGFSNQPQHF. Here the CDR3 DNA reads TGTGCCAGCAGCGGAGGGGGGGGATTCAGCAATCAGCCCCAGCATTTT.

This sequence joins TRBV6-4 and TRBJ2-1; TRBD2 agrees at 9 bases. This CDR3 has 15 amino acids. The V segment lost 3 bases and the J segment 4 bases; nucleotides outside the gene matches: 4. Per the germline V gene, CDR1 is MRHNA and CDR2 is SNTAGT. The CDR3, as DNA: TGTGCCAGCAGTGAGAGACTAGCGGATTACAATGAGCAGTTCTTC. It encodes CASSERLADYNEQFF.

J is TRBJ1-5 and V is TRBV6-5; D is undetermined. Germline values: CDR1 MNHEY, CDR2 SVGAGI. The CDR3 has 15 amino acids. V shed 4 bases and J shed 0 bases, with 10 bases lying between them. The CDR3 DNA reads TGTGCCAGCAGTTCGGGATCCTATAGCAATCAGCCCCAGCATTTT. Translating gives CASSSGSYSNQPQHF.

Only a few counts were recorded for this clone. The rearrangement joins TRBV5-1 to TRBJ2-1, with 13 bases aligning to TRBD2. V shed 4 bases and J 8 bases; nucleotides not matched to a gene: 6. Germline V CDR1 and CDR2: SGHRS, YFSETQ. The CDR3 sequence is 15 residues long. The CDR3 region is CASSRTSGSSHEQFF. CDR3 sequence (DNA): TGCGCCAGCAGCCGGACTAGCGGGAGCTCACATGAGCAGTTCTTC.

The chain links TRBV9 to TRBJ2-3; 13 bases line up with TRBD2. The CDR3 has 18 residues. Germline lookup yields CDR1 SGDLS and CDR2 YYNGEE. J lost 0 bases, V lost 0 bases, and 4 bases had no gene match. CDR3 region: CASSVDILAGGSTDTQYF. The CDR3 DNA is TGTGCCAGCAGCGTAGACATACTAGCGGGAGGGAGCACAGATACGCAGTATTTT.

CDR3 coding DNA: TGTGCCAGCAGTGGCGGGACAGCGGGCAATCAGCCCCAGCATTTT. Protein product: CASSGGTAGNQPQHF. The chain links TRBV6-1 to TRBJ1-5, with 7 bases that match TRBD1. The germline V gene encodes CDR1 MNHNS and CDR2 SASEGT. CDR3 size: 15 residues. Germline trimming cut 4 bases from V and 2 bases from J; bases unmatched to any gene: 5.

This clone appeared a single time. The chain couples TRBV11-3 to TRBJ2-1, with D tentatively TRBD2 (6 bases). Germline V gene lookup returns CDR1 SGHNT and CDR2 YENEEA. The CDR3 has 15 amino acids. Trimming left V 4 bases short and J 9 bases short, with 19 bases between. CDR3 bases: TGTGCCAGCAGCTCCATAGCTCCCCTGGGGGGTGAGCAGTTCTTC. It translates to CASSSIAPLGGEQFF.

The rearrangement uses TRBV6-5 and TRBJ2-1, with TRBD2 identical over 9 bases. The germline V gene has CDR1 MNHEY and CDR2 SVGAGI. The CDR3 has 16 residues. After removal of 2 bases from V and 6 bases from J, the junction contained 8 bases not matched to a gene. The CDR3 DNA follows: TGTGCCAGCAGTTACCAGGCTAGCGGGACTTTCAATGAGCAGTTCTTC. It translates to CASSYQASGTFNEQFF.

The chain carries TRBV4-1 and TRBJ2-7; D is possibly TRBD1 (6 bases). This CDR3 region has 14 residues. CDR1 MGHRA and CDR2 YSYEKL come from the germline V gene. Trimming took 4 bases from V and 0 from J, leaving 10 bases between them. The CDR3 loop is CASSPRGSSYEQYF. DNA of the CDR3: TGCGCCAGCAGCCCCAGGGGATCCTCCTACGAGCAGTACTTC.

The J gene is TRBJ2-5, the V gene TRBV7-6, with a weak D call TRBD1 (6 bases). Germline CDR1 SGHVS, CDR2 FNYEAQ. The germline V and J ends were trimmed by 4 bases and 6 bases, with 12 bases remaining between them. CDR3 length: 13 residues. The CDR3 region is CASSSQGRQTQYF. The CDR3 DNA follows: TGTGCCAGCAGCTCACAGGGTAGACAGACCCAGTACTTC. The full variable domain, rest sourced from reference TRBV7-6 and TRBJ2-5, is GAGVSQSPRYKVTKRGQDVALRCDPISGHVSLYWYRQALGQGPEFLTYFNYEAQQDKSGLPNDRFSAERPEGSISTLTIQRTEQRDSAMYRCASSSQGRQTQYFGPGTRLLVL.

The V gene is TRBV7-2, the J gene TRBJ2-3; 11 nucleotides agree with TRBD2. Germline V gives CDR1 SGHTA, CDR2 FQGNSA. CDR3 length equals 16 residues. V shed 5 bases and J 6 bases; nucleotides not matched to a gene: 10. CDR3 sequence: CASSQTSGTYSDTQYF. In DNA form, the CDR3 reads TGTGCCAGCAGCCAGACTAGCGGGACCTATTCGGATACGCAGTATTTT. The full variable domain, rest sourced from reference TRBV7-2 and TRBJ2-3, is GAGVSQSPSNKVTEKGKDVELRCDPISGHTALYWYRQSLGQGLEFLIYFQGNSAPDKSGLPSDRFSAERTGGSVSTLTIQRTQQEDSAVYLCASSQTSGTYSDTQYFGPGTRLTVL.

This chain links TRBV2 with TRBJ2-3; D is possibly TRBD1 (6 bases). V lost 5 bases, J lost 2 bases, and 11 bases lay in between. From germline, CDR1 is SNHLY and CDR2 FYNNEI. The CDR3 is 14 residues long. CDR3 in amino acids: CASSPDRITDTQYF. CDR3 DNA sequence: TGTGCCAGCAGTCCGGACAGAATCACAGATACGCAGTATTTT.

The chain employs TRBV11-2 and TRBJ2-1; 11 bases map to TRBD2. Germline V gene sequence: CDR1 SGHAT, CDR2 FQNNGV. The CDR3 is 14 residues long. The trim removed 1 base at V and 15 bases at J, leaving 8 bases unmatched. Written as DNA, the CDR3 is TGTGCCAGCAGCTTAGTTTTGACTAGCGGGATTCTGTTCTTC. Amino acid sequence: CASSLVLTSGILFF.

The chain is built from TRBV2 and TRBJ2-5, with TRBD2 as a possible D gene (5 bases). The CDR3 length is 12 residues. The V and J ends lost 6 bases and 5 bases respectively, with 10 bases between them. From germline, CDR1 is SNHLY and CDR2 FYNNEI. The CDR3 protein is CASRRAVETQYF. CDR3 DNA: TGTGCCAGCAGGAGGGCAGTGGAGACCCAGTACTTC.

V and J are TRBV11-2 and TRBJ2-7, with 7 nucleotides matching TRBD1. J gave up 5 bases and V 5 bases, and 9 bases lay outside the gene matches. This CDR3 is built from 14 residues. Germline V gives CDR1 SGHAT, CDR2 FQNNGV. The CDR3, as DNA: TGTGCCAGCAGCAACCGGGACAGCCGCCACGAGCAGTACTTC. It encodes CASSNRDSRHEQYF.

V usage is TRBV5-6 and J usage is TRBJ2-5; 9 nucleotides align to TRBD2. The V segment lost 0 bases and the J segment 2 bases; nucleotides outside the gene matches: 5. In germline, CDR1 is SGHDT, CDR2 YYEEEE. This CDR3 spans 16 amino acids. The CDR3 sequence is CASSLAEREAQETQYF. The CDR3 DNA sequence: TGTGCCAGCAGCTTGGCGGAGCGGGAGGCACAAGAGACCCAGTACTTC.